One TCR beta chain is described in this entry. The antigen remains undetermined. Time point: persistent/refractory GD, antithyroid drugs over 5 years with positive TRAb. PBMCs provided the RNA from which the TCR library was made. The record originates from a study of regulatory T cells in long-lasting Graves disease. Findings and caveats of the study: Comparison showed that persistent patients shared more public clonotypes (about 3,000) than new patients (about 970).

HTBI primers from iRepertoire and Arm-PCR of CDR3 regions yielded the TCR beta libraries. TCRdb itself ran the multiplex PCR reads through MiXCR, one entry per CDR3 protein. The data hold 600,000 to 850,000 distinct CDR3 sequences, with about 30% observed a single time. The receptor comes from a female donor with Graves disease. The sequences come from peripheral blood mononuclear cells (PBMCs), collected when the disease was refractory, from a patient treated with antithyroid drugs.

DNA of the CDR3: TGTGCCATCGGTTCCGGGCCATCCTACGAGCAGTACTTC. This gives the protein CAIGSGPSYEQYF. The chain uses TRBV10-3 and TRBJ2-7; D gene unclear. This CDR3 is built from 13 residues. Germline loops: CDR1 ENHRY, CDR2 SYGVKD. Trimming removed 8 bases from V and 1 base from J, with 12 bases in between.